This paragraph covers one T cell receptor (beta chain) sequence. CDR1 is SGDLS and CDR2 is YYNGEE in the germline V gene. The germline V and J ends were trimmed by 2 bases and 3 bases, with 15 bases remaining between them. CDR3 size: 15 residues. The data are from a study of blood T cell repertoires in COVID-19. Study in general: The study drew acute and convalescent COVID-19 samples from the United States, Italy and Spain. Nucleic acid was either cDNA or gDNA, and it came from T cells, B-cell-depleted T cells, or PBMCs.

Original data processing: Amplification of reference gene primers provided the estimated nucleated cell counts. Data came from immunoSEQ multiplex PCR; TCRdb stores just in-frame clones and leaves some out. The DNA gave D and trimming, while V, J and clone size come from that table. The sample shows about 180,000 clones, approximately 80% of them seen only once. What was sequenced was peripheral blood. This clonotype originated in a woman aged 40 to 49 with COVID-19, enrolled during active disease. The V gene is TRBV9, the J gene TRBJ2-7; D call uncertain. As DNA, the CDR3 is TGTGCCAGCAGCGTTCGAGAGGAAGGTTACTACGAGCAGTACTTC. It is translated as CASSVREEGYYEQYF.